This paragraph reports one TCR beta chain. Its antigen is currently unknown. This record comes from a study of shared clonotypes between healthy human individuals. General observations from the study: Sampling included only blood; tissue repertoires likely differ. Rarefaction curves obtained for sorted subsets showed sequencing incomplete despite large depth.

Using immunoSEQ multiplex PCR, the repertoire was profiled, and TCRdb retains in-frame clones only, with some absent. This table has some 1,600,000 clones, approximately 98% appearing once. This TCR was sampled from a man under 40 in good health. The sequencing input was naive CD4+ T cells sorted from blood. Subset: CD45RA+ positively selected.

CDR3 nucleotides: TGCAGCGCATACCGGGACAGGGGAACCACAGATACGCAGTATTTT. This encodes CSAYRDRGTTDTQYF. This sequence joins TRBV29-1 and TRBJ2-3; 10 bases fit TRBD1. This CDR3 region has 15 residues. Trimming removed 7 bases from V and 2 bases from J; junction bases left unmatched: 9. Germline V gene data show CDR1 as SQVTM and CDR2 as ANQGSEA.